This passage covers 17 T cell receptor beta chains from one sample sequenced in a study of blood T cell repertoires in COVID-19. Using immunoSEQ multiplex PCR, the repertoire was profiled, and TCRdb retains in-frame clones only, with some absent. The sample carries 150,000 to 200,000 clones, roughly 85% recorded once. Specimen: peripheral blood. The receptor set was obtained from a man aged 55 to 69 with active or convalescent COVID-19.

V is TRBV19 and J is TRBJ1-2; 10 bases match TRBD1. CDR3 length: 14 residues. The V gene's germline CDR1 is LNHDA and CDR2 SQIVND (reference sequence). The V segment lost 6 bases and the J segment 7 bases; nucleotides outside the gene matches: 8. CDR3 coding DNA: TGTGCCAGTAGCACCGGGACAGGGGATGGTGGCTACACCTTC. Translating it yields CASSTGTGDGGYTF.

V is TRBV7-2 and J is TRBJ2-1; D perhaps matches TRBD1 (6 bases). Germline-derived CDR1 and CDR2 are SGHTA and FQGNSA. The V end was cut by 5 bases, the J end by 0 bases, with 11 bases between. CDR3 length: 15 residues. The DNA for the CDR3 is TGTGCCAGCAGCCCGATGGGGGCCTCCTACAATGAGCAGTTCTTC. Protein product: CASSPMGASYNEQFF. The full variable domain, completed using reference TRBV7-2 and TRBJ2-1, is GAGVSQSPSNKVTEKGKDVELRCDPISGHTALYWYRQSLGQGLEFLIYFQGNSAPDKSGLPSDRFSAERTGGSVSTLTIQRTQQEDSAVYLCASSPMGASYNEQFFGPGTRLTVL.

This chain connects TRBV29-1 to TRBJ2-3; 9 bases agree with TRBD1. V lost 7 bases and J lost 1; bases outside the gene matches: 3. The germline CDR1 and CDR2 sequences are SQVTM and ANQGSEA. The CDR3 is 13 residues long. The CDR3 protein is CSGRDRGTDTQYF. DNA for the CDR3: TGCAGCGGCCGGGACAGGGGCACAGATACGCAGTATTTT.

The CDR3 DNA follows: TGTGCCACCAGTGATTCCGGGACAGCTAGCAATCAGCCCCAGCATTTT. The encoded protein is CATSDSGTASNQPQHF. V usage is TRBV24-1 and J usage is TRBJ1-5, with 7 bases matching TRBD1. V lost 2 bases to trimming and J lost 0 bases; unmatched junction nucleotides: 3. CDR1 is KGHDR and CDR2 is SFDVKD in the germline V gene. This CDR3 is built from 16 residues.

The V and J genes are TRBV30 and TRBJ2-7; possible D gene TRBD1, 5 bases. From germline, CDR1 is GTSNPN and CDR2 SVGIG (reference sequence). The length of the CDR3 is 13 residues. Trimming removed 4 bases from V and 5 bases from J, with 15 bases in between. This CDR3 is CAWTRVMGHEQYF. The CDR3 DNA reads TGTGCCTGGACTCGAGTTATGGGGCACGAGCAGTACTTC.

Written as DNA, the CDR3 is TGTGCCAGTAGTATCCCATGGGGAGTTTTCGGCTACACCTTC. Its translation: CASSIPWGVFGYTF. J is TRBJ1-2 and V is TRBV19, with D uncertain. Trimming took 3 bases from V and 8 from J, leaving 16 bases between them. There are 14 residues in the CDR3. Per the germline V gene, CDR1 is LNHDA and CDR2 is SQIVND (reference sequence).

The rearrangement uses TRBV2 and TRBJ2-3; a possible D gene is TRBD2 (5 bases). In germline, CDR1 is SNHLY, CDR2 FYNNEI. This CDR3 comprises 13 residues. V lost 2 bases, J lost 6 bases, and 9 bases lay in between. CDR3 DNA: TGTGCCAGCAGTGAACTAGCAGGCGATACGCAGTATTTT. Residues: CASSELAGDTQYF. The whole variable domain, filled in from reference TRBV2 and TRBJ2-3, reads EPEVTQTPSHQVTQMGQEVILRCVPISNHLYFYWYRQILGQKVEFLVSFYNNEISEKSEIFDDQFSVERPDGSNFTLKIRSTKLEDSAMYFCASSELAGDTQYFGPGTRLTVL.

J is TRBJ1-2 and V is TRBV5-1, with 9 bases fitting TRBD1. J lost 6 bases, V lost 7 bases, and 13 bases had no gene match. Per germline, CDR1 SGHRS and CDR2 YFSETQ. There are 15 residues in the CDR3. CDR3 sequence reads: CASAPRDREVDGYTF. Here the CDR3 DNA reads TGCGCCAGCGCACCCCGGGACAGGGAGGTGGATGGCTACACCTTC. The full variable domain, completed using reference TRBV5-1 and TRBJ1-2, is KAGVTQTPRYLIKTRGQQVTLSCSPISGHRSVSWYQQTPGQGLQFLFEYFSETQRNKGNFPGRFSGRQFSNSRSEMNVSTLELGDSALYLCASAPRDREVDGYTFGSGTRLTVV.

The chain uses TRBV19 and TRBJ1-5; 12 bases agree with TRBD1. V was pared by 4 bases and J by 7 bases, with 8 bases of the junction left unmatched. The CDR3 consists of 16 residues. Germline CDR1 and CDR2: LNHDA and SQIVND (reference sequence). The CDR3 loop is CASSTMGQGAQQPQHF. Here the CDR3 DNA reads TGTGCCAGTAGTACCATGGGACAGGGGGCGCAGCAGCCCCAGCATTTT.

This clone was counted a single time. The V call is TRBV5-8, the J call TRBJ1-1, with D possibly TRBD1 on 6 matching bases. The germline CDR1 and CDR2 sequences are SGHTS and YDEGEE. This CDR3 spans 14 amino acids. V lost 4 bases and J lost 2, with 12 bases in between. CDR3: CASSKGTRNTEAFF. The CDR3 nucleotides are TGTGCCAGCAGCAAGGGGACACGAAACACTGAAGCTTTCTTT.

This clone showed up just once. The chain recombines TRBV2 with TRBJ1-4; D call uncertain. The CDR3 is 11 amino acids. Trimming stripped 6 bases from V and 8 bases from J, with 7 bases between. Germline lookup yields CDR1 SNHLY and CDR2 FYNNEI. CDR3 sequence reads: CASSGVEKLFF. The CDR3 coding sequence is TGTGCCAGCAGCGGGGTGGAAAAACTGTTTTTT.

This chain links TRBV24-1 with TRBJ1-5; maybe TRBD1 (5 bases). Germline V gene sequence: CDR1 KGHDR, CDR2 SFDVKD. The CDR3 contains 15 residues. Between the trimmed V and J ends, which lost 8 bases and 3 bases, there was a span of 16 bases. CDR3 protein: CATKTPQAYNQPQHF. Here the CDR3 DNA reads TGTGCCACCAAAACCCCACAGGCCTACAATCAGCCCCAGCATTTT.

This chain links TRBV4-1 with TRBJ1-5, with 7 nucleotides matching TRBD1. This CDR3 is 16 amino acids long. Germline V gene lookup returns CDR1 MGHRA and CDR2 YSYEKL. V lost 0 bases, J lost 3 bases, and 5 bases stayed unmatched. The CDR3 spells CASSQDTRGHNQPQHF. DNA for the CDR3: TGCGCCAGCAGCCAAGATACGAGGGGGCACAATCAGCCCCAGCATTTT.

The rearrangement uses TRBV18 and TRBJ1-2; 8 bases fit TRBD1. The length of the CDR3 is 16 residues. V trimming: 6 bases; J trimming: 0 bases; junction bases outside the gene matches: 9. Germline V gene lookup returns CDR1 KGHSH and CDR2 LQKENI. The CDR3 coding sequence is TGTGCCAGCTCTCAAGGACAGGGCCCCTCTAACTATGGCTACACCTTC. As protein: CASSQGQGPSNYGYTF.

The genes are TRBV5-1 and TRBJ2-6, with D unclear. This CDR3 spans 14 amino acids. Trimming took off 0 bases at V and 2 bases at J, with 3 bases between the two ends. CDR1 and CDR2 from the germline V gene are SGHRS and YFSETQ. CDR3 nucleotides: TGCGCCAGCAGCTTGGATACTGGGGCCAACGTCCTGACTTTC. It is translated as CASSLDTGANVLTF.

The chain employs TRBV2 and TRBJ1-3, with 8 bases identical to TRBD1. The CDR3 length is 16 residues. V dropped 8 bases and J dropped 0; count of bases not matched to a gene: 9. Germline assignment: CDR1 SNHLY and CDR2 FYNNEI. CDR3: CASQRDRLISGNTIYF. CDR3 nucleotides: TGTGCCAGCCAACGGGACAGGTTAATCTCTGGAAACACCATATATTTT.

This chain uses TRBV18 with TRBJ1-4; tentatively, D is TRBD1 (6 bases). The V gene's germline CDR1 is KGHSH and CDR2 LQKENI. V was clipped by 1 base and J by 0 bases, with 6 bases between them. This CDR3 comprises 15 residues. The CDR3 bases are TGTGCCAGCTCACCACAGGGGGCAACTAATGAAAAACTGTTTTTT. It is translated as CASSPQGATNEKLFF.